The 21 T cell receptor beta chains given below trace back to one sample, sequenced in a study of T cell repertoires in cytomegalovirus infection. TCRdb called the reads again in MiXCR, with one record for every CDR3 protein. This sample carries hundreds of thousands of distinct CDR3 sequences, around 24% of them seen once, and the ten largest clones take around 7.6%. Sample: CD8+ T cells from PBMCs. These receptors were taken from a human donor in good health (CMV status not recorded). Some clones in this sample may be carry-over from other donors' samples.

This clonotype was recorded at least ten times. This CDR3 reads CASSLAGQGDYGYTF. The CDR3 nucleotides are TGTGCCAGCAGCTTAGCCGGACAGGGAGACTATGGCTACACCTTC. V usage is TRBV7-8 and J usage is TRBJ1-2, with TRBD1 identical over 8 bases. Germline V gene lookup returns CDR1 SGHVS and CDR2 FQNEAQ. Germline trimming cut 0 bases from V and 3 bases from J; bases unmatched to any gene: 3. CDR3 length: 15 residues.

This chain connects TRBV7-6 to TRBJ1-2, with 11 bases matching TRBD1. In germline, CDR1 is SGHVS, CDR2 FNYEAQ. Trimming took 6 bases from V and 6 from J; bases not matched to a gene: 3. The CDR3 covers 13 residues. Written as DNA, the CDR3 is TGTGCCAGCAGACCGGGACAGGGGGATGGCTACACCTTC. Its protein product is CASRPGQGDGYTF. Complete variable domain (other parts from reference TRBV7-6 and TRBJ1-2): GAGVSQSPRYKVTKRGQDVALRCDPISGHVSLYWYRQALGQGPEFLTYFNYEAQQDKSGLPNDRFSAERPEGSISTLTIQRTEQRDSAMYRCASRPGQGDGYTFGSGTRLTVV.

This clonotype turned up a few times. The V gene is TRBV7-9, the J gene TRBJ1-2; tentative D call: TRBD1 (5 bases). Germline lookup yields CDR1 SEHNR and CDR2 FQNEAQ (reference sequence). This CDR3 has 14 amino acids. V was trimmed by 1 base and J by 3 bases, leaving 9 bases between them. CDR3 residues: CASSLERGYYGYTF. CDR3 bases: TGTGCCAGCAGCTTAGAGCGGGGGTACTATGGCTACACCTTC.

This clonotype appeared a few times. The chain is built from TRBV19 and TRBJ2-5; TRBD1 might be the D (6 bases). This CDR3 has 17 residues. Germline lookup yields CDR1 LNHDA and CDR2 SQIVND (reference sequence). V was clipped by 2 bases and J by 0 bases, with 16 bases between them. CDR3: CASSITSTGRYQETQYF. The CDR3 DNA sequence: TGTGCCAGTAGTATAACTTCGACAGGAAGGTACCAAGAGACCCAGTACTTC.

This clonotype was detected only a few times. This chain uses TRBV20-1 with TRBJ2-1, with D perhaps matching TRBD2 (7 bases). CDR1 is DFQATT, CDR2 SNEGSKA, per germline (reference sequence). CDR3 length equals 12 residues. CDR3 amino acids: CSPSRGANEQFF. The DNA for the CDR3 is TGCAGCCCATCCCGGGGGGCGAATGAGCAGTTCTTC.

The V gene is TRBV7-6, the J gene TRBJ2-1; perhaps TRBD2 as D (6 bases). The CDR3 has 14 amino acids. The germline gives CDR1 SGHVS, CDR2 FNYEAQ. V was shortened by 1 base and J by 6 bases, with 10 bases between the two germline ends. In nucleotides, the CDR3 is TGTGCCAGCAGCTTAGACGGGGGACTCAATGAGCAGTTCTTC. Translation: CASSLDGGLNEQFF. The full variable domain, with the rest looked up from reference TRBV7-6 and TRBJ2-1, is GAGVSQSPRYKVTKRGQDVALRCDPISGHVSLYWYRQALGQGPEFLTYFNYEAQQDKSGLPNDRFSAERPEGSISTLTIQRTEQRDSAMYRCASSLDGGLNEQFFGPGTRLTVL.

Comment on this clonotype: The junction differs from germline at one of its ends, possibly a read error. The chain uses TRBV19 and TRBJ1-3, with 8 bases matching TRBD1. The CDR3 has 16 amino acids. Per the germline V gene, CDR1 is LNHDA and CDR2 is SQIVND (reference sequence). The CDR3 region is CVSSLPRTGYGNTIYF. CDR3 bases: TGTGTCAGTAGTCTTCCACGGACAGGGTACGGAAACACCATATATTTT.

This clonotype came up once. This may come from a read error, since a much larger clone is one base off. The chain links TRBV14 to TRBJ1-1; no definite D call. CDR1 and CDR2 (germline): SGHDN, FVKESK. This CDR3 has 14 amino acids. The V end was cut by 2 bases, the J end by 1 base, with 8 bases between. Here the CDR3 reads CASSQKVRNTEAFF. The CDR3 nucleotides read TGTGCCAGCAGCCAAAAGGTCCGGAACACTGAAGCTTTCTTT.

This clonotype came up many times. The chain joins TRBV28 to TRBJ2-7; a weak D match, TRBD2 (5 bases). Trimming shortened V by 5 bases and J by 3 bases, and 23 bases separated the two germline ends. This CDR3 has 17 residues. Looked up from germline, CDR1 is MDHEN and CDR2 is SYDVKM. CDR3 residues: CASSPSGEPYGRYEQYV. In DNA form, the CDR3 reads TGTGCCAGCAGTCCCTCCGGGGAACCTTACGGACGCTACGAGCAGTACGTC.

In this sample, this clonotype turned up many times. This chain uses TRBV6-6 with TRBJ1-4; the D is unclear. The CDR3 has 14 amino acids. V was cut by 7 bases and J by 0 bases, with 9 bases left in between. The germline gives CDR1 MNHNY, CDR2 SVGAGI (reference sequence). As DNA, the CDR3 is TGTGCCAGCACCGGACTCTCAACTAATGAAAAACTGTTTTTT. It yields the protein CASTGLSTNEKLFF.

The genes are TRBV2 and TRBJ2-1, with D possibly being TRBD1 (6 bases). Germline CDR1 is SNHLY and CDR2 is FYNNEI. This CDR3 has 14 amino acids. The ends were cut back, 3 bases at V and 4 bases at J, with 10 bases in the middle. The DNA of the CDR3 is TGTGCCAGCAGTGACAGGGGAAGGTACAATGAGCAGTTCTTC. This encodes CASSDRGRYNEQFF. Combining the CDR3 with reference TRBV2 and TRBJ2-1 gives the whole variable domain EPEVTQTPSHQVTQMGQEVILRCVPISNHLYFYWYRQILGQKVEFLVSFYNNEISEKSEIFDDQFSVERPDGSNFTLKIRSTKLEDSAMYFCASSDRGRYNEQFFGPGTRLTVL.

This clonotype occurred a few times. This sequence joins TRBV2 and TRBJ2-1, with 7 bases fitting TRBD2. With 10 bases clipped from V and 2 bases from J, the junction kept 20 bases outside the gene matches. CDR1 is SNHLY and CDR2 is FYNNEI in the germline V gene. The CDR3 covers 18 residues. This CDR3 reads CAINPGGRGERTYNEQFF. The CDR3 bases are TGTGCCATTAACCCTGGGGGGAGGGGAGAAAGGACCTACAATGAGCAGTTCTTC.

This clonotype has more than one count but fewer than ten. The rearrangement uses TRBV6-2 or TRBV6-3 and TRBJ2-1, with no clear D. CDR1 is MNHEY and CDR2 is SVGEGT in the germline V gene. V was pared by 6 bases and J by 0 bases, with 15 bases between. The CDR3 is made up of 16 amino acids. The chain's CDR3 is CASSREILSSYNEQFF. CDR3 nucleotide sequence: TGTGCCAGCAGCCGCGAAATCCTGAGCTCCTACAATGAGCAGTTCTTC.

J is TRBJ1-2 and V is TRBV12-3 or TRBV12-4; no reliable D call. Trimming cost V 6 bases and J 1 base, with 12 bases left between them. The CDR3 consists of 14 residues. The CDR3 loop is CASREDGINYGYTF. The CDR3 region has the DNA TGTGCCAGCAGGGAGGACGGAATTAACTATGGCTACACCTTC.

The V gene is TRBV27, the J gene TRBJ2-1, with 8 bases aligning to TRBD2. CDR1 and CDR2 from the germline V gene are MNHEY and SMNVEV (reference sequence). The ends lost 5 bases at V and 0 bases at J; junction bases unmatched: 9. This CDR3 is 17 amino acids long. Here the CDR3 reads CASSPKGSGASYNEQFF. The CDR3 region has the DNA TGTGCCAGCAGTCCTAAGGGTAGCGGGGCCTCCTACAATGAGCAGTTCTTC.

This clonotype was counted ten times or more. This chain uses TRBV5-1 with TRBJ2-1; no reliable D call. From germline, CDR1 is SGHRS and CDR2 YFSETQ. V was trimmed by 0 bases and J by 3 bases, leaving 13 bases between them. CDR3 length: 16 residues. The CDR3 is CASSLEAGGDYNEQFF. The CDR3 DNA follows: TGCGCCAGCAGCTTGGAAGCTGGCGGAGACTACAATGAGCAGTTCTTC.

This clonotype was recorded many times. The chain recombines TRBV7-2 with TRBJ2-5, with a tentative D call TRBD1 (6 bases). The CDR3 is 16 amino acids. The ends were cut back, 3 bases at V and 1 base at J, with 15 bases in the middle. Germline CDR1 reads SGHTA; CDR2 reads FQGNSA. The CDR3 sequence: CASSFPRGRGQETQYF. The CDR3, as DNA: TGTGCCAGCAGCTTTCCCAGGGGAAGGGGCCAAGAGACCCAGTACTTC.

This clonotype was counted ten times or more. The chain recombines TRBV7-6 with TRBJ1-6; no definite D call. The V gene's germline CDR1 is SGHVS and CDR2 FNYEAQ. This CDR3 spans 16 amino acids. V lost 5 bases, J lost 8 bases, and 19 bases lay in between. In DNA form, the CDR3 reads TGTGCCAGCAGCCGTTACGGACCACCAACAGATTCACCCCTCCACTTT. Its translation: CASSRYGPPTDSPLHF.

The CDR3 DNA reads TGTGCCAGCAGCTCCCGGGGGACGAAGGGGGCGGTCTACGAGCAGTACTTC. As protein: CASSSRGTKGAVYEQYF. J is TRBJ2-7 and V is TRBV7-9, with D maybe TRBD1 (7 bases). The V gene's germline CDR1 is SEHNR and CDR2 FQNEAQ (reference sequence). V was cut by 4 bases and J by 3 bases, with 22 bases left in between. This CDR3 comprises 17 residues.

The gene calls are TRBV28 and TRBJ1-1, with 11 bases lining up with TRBD1. The V and J ends lost 6 bases and 6 bases, in that order; junction bases with no gene match: 6. In germline, CDR1 is MDHEN, CDR2 SYDVKM. This CDR3 is 14 amino acids long. The DNA of the CDR3 is TGTGCCAGCAGCTCAGGACAGGGGGCCGCTGAAGCTTTCTTT. This gives the protein CASSSGQGAAEAFF.

The chain joins TRBV27 to TRBJ2-1; D is ambiguous. Trimming removed 10 bases at V and 5 bases at J, with 9 bases between. The CDR3 runs 11 residues. From germline, CDR1 is MNHEY and CDR2 SMNVEV (reference sequence). The CDR3 nucleotides are TGTGCCATCGGTTGGGACAATGAGCAGTTCTTC. The encoded protein is CAIGWDNEQFF.